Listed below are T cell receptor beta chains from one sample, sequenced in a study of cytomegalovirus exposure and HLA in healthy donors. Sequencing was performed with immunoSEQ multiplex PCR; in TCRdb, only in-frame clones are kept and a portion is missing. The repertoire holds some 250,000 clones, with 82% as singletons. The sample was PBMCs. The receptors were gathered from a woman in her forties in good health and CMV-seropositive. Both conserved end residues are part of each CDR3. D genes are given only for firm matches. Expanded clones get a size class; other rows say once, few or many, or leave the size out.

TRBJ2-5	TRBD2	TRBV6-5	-	CASSPRLAAQETQYF	TGTGCCAGCAGTCCCCGACTAGCGGCACAAGAGACCCAGTACTTC
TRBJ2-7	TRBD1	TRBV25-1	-	CASSETGTGRSYEQYF	TGTGCCAGCAGTGAAACAGGGACAGGGCGCTCCTACGAGCAGTACTTC
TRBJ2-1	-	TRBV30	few	CAWSNSPRQFF	TGTGCCTGGAGTAACAGTCCTCGGCAGTTCTTC
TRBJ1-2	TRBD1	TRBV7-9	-	CASSSRADRVHGYTF	TGTGCCAGCAGCTCGAGAGCGGACAGGGTCCATGGCTACACCTTC
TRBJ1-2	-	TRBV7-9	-	CASSFAGRGRDYGYTF	TGTGCCAGCAGCTTCGCTGGGAGGGGTAGAGACTATGGCTACACCTTC
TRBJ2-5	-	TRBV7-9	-	CASSYALGSARGETQYF	TGTGCCAGCAGCTATGCCCTCGGGTCAGCGAGAGGGGAGACCCAGTACTTC
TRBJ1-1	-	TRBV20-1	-	CSAARGEAFF	TGCAGTGCTGCGCGGGGGGAAGCTTTCTTT
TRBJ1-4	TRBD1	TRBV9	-	CASSAVAGTGGEKLFF	TGTGCCAGCAGCGCGGTCGCCGGGACAGGGGGTGAAAAACTGTTTTTT
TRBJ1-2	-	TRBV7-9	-	CASSLAQGYGYTF	TGTGCCAGCAGCTTAGCCCAGGGGTATGGCTACACCTTC
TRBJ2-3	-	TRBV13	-	CASSFSSSTDTQYF	TGTGCCAGCAGCTTTAGCAGTAGCACAGATACGCAGTATTTT
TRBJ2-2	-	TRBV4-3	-	CASSQEATGTGELFF	TGCGCCAGCAGCCAAGAGGCAACCGGGACCGGGGAGCTGTTTTTT
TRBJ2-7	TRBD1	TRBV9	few	CASSQTGAVYEQYF	TGTGCCAGCAGCCAGACAGGGGCCGTATACGAGCAGTACTTC
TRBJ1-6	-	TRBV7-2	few	CASSLVPTAENSPLHF	TGTGCCAGCAGCTTAGTCCCCACCGCTGAGAATTCACCCCTCCACTTT
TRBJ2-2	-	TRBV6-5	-	CASTNTGSTGELFF	TGTGCCAGCACCAACACGGGAAGCACCGGGGAGCTGTTTTTT
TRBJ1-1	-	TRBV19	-	CASTGGVDTEAFF	TGTGCCAGTACGGGAGGCGTCGACACTGAAGCTTTCTTT
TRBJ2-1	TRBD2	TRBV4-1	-	CASSQGGLADAIEQFF	TGCGCCAGCAGCCAGGGAGGACTAGCGGATGCGATTGAGCAGTTCTTC
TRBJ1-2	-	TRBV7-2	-	CASSLRQTANYGYTF	TGTGCCAGCAGCCTCCGACAGACGGCTAACTATGGCTACACCTTC
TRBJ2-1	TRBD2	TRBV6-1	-	CASSEDPGLAGGRILNEQFF	TGTGCCAGCAGTGAAGACCCGGGACTAGCGGGGGGGCGTATTCTCAATGAGCAGTTCTTC
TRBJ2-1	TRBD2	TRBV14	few	CASSPLAGGPAEQFF	TGTGCCAGCAGCCCCTTAGCGGGAGGGCCGGCGGAGCAGTTCTTC
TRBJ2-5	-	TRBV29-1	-	CSVVRGQETQYF	TGCAGCGTTGTTCGGGGCCAAGAGACCCAGTACTTC
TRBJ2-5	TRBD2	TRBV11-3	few	CASSSGTSGRASETQYF	TGTGCCAGCAGCTCTGGGACTAGCGGGAGGGCCTCGGAGACCCAGTACTTC
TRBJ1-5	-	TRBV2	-	CASSSGDSLSQPQHF	TGTGCCAGCAGTTCCGGAGACAGCCTCAGTCAGCCCCAGCATTTT
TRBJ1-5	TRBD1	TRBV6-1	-	CASSGQGGNQPQHF	TGTGCCAGCAGTGGTCAGGGGGGCAATCAGCCCCAGCATTTT